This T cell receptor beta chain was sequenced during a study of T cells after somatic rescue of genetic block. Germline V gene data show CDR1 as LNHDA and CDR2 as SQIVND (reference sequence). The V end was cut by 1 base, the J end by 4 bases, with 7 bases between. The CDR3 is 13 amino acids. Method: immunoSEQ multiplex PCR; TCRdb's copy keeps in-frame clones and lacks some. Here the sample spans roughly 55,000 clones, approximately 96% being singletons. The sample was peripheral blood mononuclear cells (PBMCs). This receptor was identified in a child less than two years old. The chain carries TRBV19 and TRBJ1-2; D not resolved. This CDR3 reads CASSIGTVYGYTF. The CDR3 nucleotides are TGTGCCAGTAGTATAGGGACGGTCTATGGCTACACCTTC.